This TCR beta chain was documented in a study of blood T cell dynamics during melanoma immunotherapy. General study findings and limits: Cell-free DNA CDR3 sequences most resembled the immune-effector CD8+ subset, which was also most clonal.

Regarding this clone: What it recognizes is unknown.

Time point reported: pre-treatment baseline. For sorted CD8+ subsets, all extracted DNA was loaded. Profiling relied on immunoSEQ multiplex PCR, and the TCRdb table lists in-frame clones only, not all of them. The data hold over 10,000 clones, with about 90% observed a single time. The material sequenced was effector memory CD8+ T cells from blood, taken from a patient treated with checkpoint blockade. This TCR derives from a human donor with melanoma.

In nucleotides, the CDR3 is TGTGCCAGCGGTAAGGGGGATGAAGCTTTCTTT. Protein: CASGKGDEAFF. The rearrangement uses TRBV7-9 and TRBJ1-1, with D perhaps matching TRBD1 (6 bases). Germline values: CDR1 SEHNR, CDR2 FQNEAQ (reference sequence). CDR3 size: 11 residues. V was clipped by 8 bases and J by 7 bases, with 11 bases between them.